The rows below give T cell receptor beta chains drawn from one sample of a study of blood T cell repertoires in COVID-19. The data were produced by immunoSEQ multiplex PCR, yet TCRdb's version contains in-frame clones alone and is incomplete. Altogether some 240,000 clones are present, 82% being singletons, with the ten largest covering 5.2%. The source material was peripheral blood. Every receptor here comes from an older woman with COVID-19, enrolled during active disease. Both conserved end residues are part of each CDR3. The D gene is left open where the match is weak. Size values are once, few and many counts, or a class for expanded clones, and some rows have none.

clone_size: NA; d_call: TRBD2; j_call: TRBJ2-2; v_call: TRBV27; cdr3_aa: CASRGLAGATGELFF; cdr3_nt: TGTGCCAGCAGGGGACTAGCGGGGGCCACCGGGGAGCTGTTTTTT
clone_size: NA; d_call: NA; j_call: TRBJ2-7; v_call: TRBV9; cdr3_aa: CASSPRISYEQYF; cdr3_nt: TGTGCCAGCAGCCCTAGGATCTCCTACGAGCAGTACTTC
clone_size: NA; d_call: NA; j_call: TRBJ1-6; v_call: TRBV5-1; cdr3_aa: CASSIQGSGDNSPLHF; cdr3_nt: TGCGCCAGCAGCATCCAGGGATCGGGGGATAATTCACCCCTCCACTTT
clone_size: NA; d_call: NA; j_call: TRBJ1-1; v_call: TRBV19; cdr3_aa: CASSITGMNTEAFF; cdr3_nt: TGTGCCAGTAGTATCACAGGGATGAACACTGAAGCTTTCTTT
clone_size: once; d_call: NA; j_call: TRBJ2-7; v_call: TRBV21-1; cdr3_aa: CASSKVPGRTSSSYEQYF; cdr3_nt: TGTGCCAGCAGCAAAGTCCCAGGGCGGACATCAAGCTCCTACGAGCAGTACTTC
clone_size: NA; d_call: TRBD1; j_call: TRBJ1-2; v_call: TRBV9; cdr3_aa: CASSTRGGQDLLDFGYTF; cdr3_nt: TGTGCCAGCAGCACGAGGGGGGGACAGGACCTTTTGGACTTTGGCTACACCTTC
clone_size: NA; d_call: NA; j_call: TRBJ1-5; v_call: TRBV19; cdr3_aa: CASSGRRTENQPQHF; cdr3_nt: TGTGCCAGTAGCGGGCGGAGGACAGAGAATCAGCCCCAGCATTTT
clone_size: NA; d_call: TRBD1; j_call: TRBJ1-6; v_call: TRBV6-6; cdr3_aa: CASSRQQGANGSPLHF; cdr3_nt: TGTGCCAGCAGTCGACAACAGGGGGCTAATGGTTCACCCCTCCACTTT
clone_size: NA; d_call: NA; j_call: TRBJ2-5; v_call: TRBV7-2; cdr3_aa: CASSPEVPRETQYF; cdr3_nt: TGTGCCAGCAGCCCGGAGGTTCCCCGAGAGACCCAGTACTTC
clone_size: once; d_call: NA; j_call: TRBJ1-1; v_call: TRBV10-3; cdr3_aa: CAISPGSEAFF; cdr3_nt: TGTGCCATCAGTCCGGGAAGTGAAGCTTTCTTT
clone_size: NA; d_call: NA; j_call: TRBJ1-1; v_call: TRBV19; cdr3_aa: CASSPLATALREAFF; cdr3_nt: TGTGCCAGTAGCCCTTTAGCTACAGCTCTTCGGGAGGCTTTCTTT
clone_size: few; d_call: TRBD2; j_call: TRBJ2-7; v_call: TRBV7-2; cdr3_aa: CASSRGLAGEPAYF; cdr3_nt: TGTGCCAGCAGCAGGGGACTAGCGGGAGAACCGGCGTACTTC
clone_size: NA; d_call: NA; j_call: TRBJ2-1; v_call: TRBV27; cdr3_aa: CASSWPRGEQFF; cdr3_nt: TGTGCCAGCAGTTGGCCCAGGGGTGAGCAGTTCTTC
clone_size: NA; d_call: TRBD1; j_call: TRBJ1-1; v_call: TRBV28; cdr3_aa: CASSTPGGPGAFF; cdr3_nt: TGTGCCAGCAGTACCCCAGGGGGGCCGGGAGCTTTCTTT
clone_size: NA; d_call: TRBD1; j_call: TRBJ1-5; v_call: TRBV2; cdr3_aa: CASSGTGGYQPQHF; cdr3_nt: TGTGCCAGCAGTGGTACAGGGGGCTATCAGCCCCAGCATTTT
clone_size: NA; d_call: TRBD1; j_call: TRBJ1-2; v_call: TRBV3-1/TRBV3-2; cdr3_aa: CASSQPGQGAYYGYTF; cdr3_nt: TGTGCCAGCAGCCAACCGGGACAGGGGGCGTACTATGGCTACACCTTC
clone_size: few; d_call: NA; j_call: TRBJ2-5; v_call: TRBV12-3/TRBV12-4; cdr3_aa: CASSLPGETQYF; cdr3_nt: TGTGCCAGCAGTTTACCGGGAGAGACCCAGTACTTC
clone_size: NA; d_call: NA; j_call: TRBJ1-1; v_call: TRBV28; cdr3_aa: CASSPGIRGRAFF; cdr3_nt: TGTGCCAGCAGTCCCGGGATCCGAGGAAGGGCTTTCTTT
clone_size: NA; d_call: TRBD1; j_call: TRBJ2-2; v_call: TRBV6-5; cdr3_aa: CASSPGQAGTGELFF; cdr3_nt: TGTGCCAGCAGCCCCGGACAGGCCGGCACCGGGGAGCTGTTTTTT
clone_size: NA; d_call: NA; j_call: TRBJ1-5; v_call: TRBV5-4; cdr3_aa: CASSLWGVGNQPQHF; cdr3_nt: TGTGCCAGCAGCTTATGGGGAGTGGGCAATCAGCCCCAGCATTTT
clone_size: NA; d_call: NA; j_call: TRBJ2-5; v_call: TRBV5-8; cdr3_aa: CASSLAGTRETQYF; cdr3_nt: TGTGCCAGCAGCTTGGCCGGGACTCGGGAGACCCAGTACTTC
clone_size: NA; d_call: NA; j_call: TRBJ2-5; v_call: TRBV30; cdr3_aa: CAWSVVGETQYF; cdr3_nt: TGTGCCTGGAGTGTAGTCGGAGAGACCCAGTACTTC
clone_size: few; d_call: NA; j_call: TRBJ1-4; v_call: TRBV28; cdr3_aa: CASSLPGPGGEKLFF; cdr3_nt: TGTGCCAGCAGTCTACCGGGTCCCGGGGGGGAAAAACTGTTTTTT
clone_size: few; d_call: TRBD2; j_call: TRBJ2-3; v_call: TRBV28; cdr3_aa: CASSQFTGTSGPTDTQYF; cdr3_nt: TGTGCCAGCAGCCAATTCACCGGGACTAGCGGTCCCACAGATACGCAGTATTTT
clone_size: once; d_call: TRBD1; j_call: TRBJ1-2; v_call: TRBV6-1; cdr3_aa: CASSEVDRGPYGYTF; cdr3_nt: TGTGCCAGCAGTGAAGTGGACAGGGGTCCCTATGGCTACACCTTC
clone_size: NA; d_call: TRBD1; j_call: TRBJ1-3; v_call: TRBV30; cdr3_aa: CAWSVRTGSAIYF; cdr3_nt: TGTGCCTGGAGTGTACGGACAGGTTCTGCCATATATTTT
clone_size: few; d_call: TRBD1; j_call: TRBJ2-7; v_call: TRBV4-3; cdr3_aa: CASSQVRGLTYEQYF; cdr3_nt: TGCGCCAGCAGCCAGGTCAGGGGGCTCACCTACGAGCAGTACTTC
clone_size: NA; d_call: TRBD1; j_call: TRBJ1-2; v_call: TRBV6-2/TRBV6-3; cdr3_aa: CASSKTGTGALFNYGYTF; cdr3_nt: TGTGCCAGCAGCAAGACCGGGACAGGGGCCTTATTTAACTATGGCTACACCTTC
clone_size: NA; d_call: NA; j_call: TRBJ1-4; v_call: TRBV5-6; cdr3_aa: CASSLGGAGEKLFF; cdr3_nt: TGTGCCAGCAGCCTCGGGGGGGCCGGGGAAAAACTGTTTTTT
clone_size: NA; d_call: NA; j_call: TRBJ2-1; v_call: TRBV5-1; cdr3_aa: CASSLRQAYNEQFF; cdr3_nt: TGCGCCAGCAGCTTACGACAGGCATACAATGAGCAGTTCTTC
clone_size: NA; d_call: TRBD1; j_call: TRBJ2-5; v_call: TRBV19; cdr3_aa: CASSGQGADVETQYF; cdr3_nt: TGTGCCAGTTCCGGACAGGGGGCTGATGTGGAGACCCAGTACTTC
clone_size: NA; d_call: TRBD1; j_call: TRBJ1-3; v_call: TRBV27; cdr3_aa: CASSLYGTGGSSGNTIYF; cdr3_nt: TGTGCCAGCAGTTTATATGGGACAGGGGGCAGCTCTGGAAACACCATATATTTT
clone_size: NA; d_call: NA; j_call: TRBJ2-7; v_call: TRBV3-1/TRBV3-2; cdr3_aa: CASQGRYTYEQYF; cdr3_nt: TGTGCCAGCCAGGGGCGGTATACCTACGAGCAGTACTTC
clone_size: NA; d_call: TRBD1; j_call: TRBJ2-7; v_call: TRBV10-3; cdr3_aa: CAISTGEGQYF; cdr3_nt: TGTGCCATCAGCACAGGGGAAGGGCAGTACTTC
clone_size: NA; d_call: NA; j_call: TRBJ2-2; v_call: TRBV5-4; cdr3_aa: CASSLTSNTGELFF; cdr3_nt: TGTGCCAGCAGCCTCACTAGTAACACCGGGGAGCTGTTTTTT
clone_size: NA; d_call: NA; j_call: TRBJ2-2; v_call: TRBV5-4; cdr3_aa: CASSLEPSTGELFF; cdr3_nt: TGTGCCAGCAGCTTGGAACCCAGCACCGGGGAGCTGTTTTTT
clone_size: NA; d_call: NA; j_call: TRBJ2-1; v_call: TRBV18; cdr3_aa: CASSPTSNEQFF; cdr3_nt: TGTGCCAGCTCACCAACTAGCAATGAGCAGTTCTTC
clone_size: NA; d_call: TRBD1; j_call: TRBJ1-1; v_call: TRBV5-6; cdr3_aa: CASRADQGGTEAFF; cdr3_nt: TGTGCCAGCAGAGCAGACCAGGGGGGAACTGAAGCTTTCTTT
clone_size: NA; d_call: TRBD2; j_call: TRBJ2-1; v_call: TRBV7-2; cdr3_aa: CASSFRGGYNEQFF; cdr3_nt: TGTGCCAGCAGCTTCCGGGGGGGGTACAATGAGCAGTTCTTC
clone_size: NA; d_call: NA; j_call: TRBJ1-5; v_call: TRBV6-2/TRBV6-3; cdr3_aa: CASSRGGEGYNQPQHF; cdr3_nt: TGTGCCAGCAGCCGAGGGGGAGAAGGGTACAATCAGCCCCAGCATTTT
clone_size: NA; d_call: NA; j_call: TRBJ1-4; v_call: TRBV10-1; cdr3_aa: CASRRRGSNEKLFF; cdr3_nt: TGCGCCAGCAGGAGACGGGGAAGTAATGAAAAACTGTTTTTT